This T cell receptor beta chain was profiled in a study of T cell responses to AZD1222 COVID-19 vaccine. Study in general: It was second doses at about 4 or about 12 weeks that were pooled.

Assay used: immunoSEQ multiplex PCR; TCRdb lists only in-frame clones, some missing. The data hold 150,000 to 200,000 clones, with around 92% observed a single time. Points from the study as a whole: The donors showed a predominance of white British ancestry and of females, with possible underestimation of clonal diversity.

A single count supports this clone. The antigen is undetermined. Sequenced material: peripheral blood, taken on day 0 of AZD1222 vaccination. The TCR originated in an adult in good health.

The CDR3 region has the DNA TGTGCCAGCAGACCAACAGGGGGAGTAGGTGGCTACACCTTC. This encodes CASRPTGGVGGYTF. V usage is TRBV6-5 and J usage is TRBJ1-2; TRBD1 matches 8 bases. Germline CDR1 is MNHEY and CDR2 is SVGAGI. CDR3 length: 14 residues. Trimming took 6 bases from V and 7 from J; bases not matched to a gene: 10.